The 20 T cell receptor beta chains listed next were all sequenced from one sample in a study of response to subunit inactivated influenza vaccine (dated by TCRdb to the late 2010s). The library was built by means of RT-PCR. The instrument given in TCRdb is Illumina HiSeq 2500. TCRdb applied fastp at Q25 and MiXCR to the public reads, then kept only in-frame beta chains. When rows share a CDR3 protein, they turn into one entry using the most common DNA and genes. In all, the sample holds 530,000 or so distinct CDR3 sequences, and less than 30% of those were seen once. Of the sample, 1.9% falls within the top ten clones. The material sequenced was CD4+ T cells sorted from PBMCs, taken less than 6 days after vaccination. The receptors shown here come from a man aged 45 to 65 who received an inactivated influenza vaccine. Donor details come from another sample of the same person, matched by shared clones.

This clonotype has a single count. The V gene is TRBV4-1, the J gene TRBJ2-1, with a weak D call TRBD1 (5 bases). Trimming pared 3 bases from V and 10 bases from J, leaving 16 bases between. The CDR3 has 14 amino acids. Germline-derived CDR1 and CDR2 are MGHRA and YSYEKL. CDR3: CASSQAFDRKEQFF. For the CDR3, the DNA is TGCGCCAGCAGCCAGGCTTTCGACAGAAAAGAGCAGTTCTTC.

About this clonotype: An end of the junction does not agree with germline; a read error may underlie this. The chain joins TRBV7-2 to TRBJ2-5; D perhaps matches TRBD2 (7 bases). Germline V lookup: CDR1 SGHTA, CDR2 FQGNSA. This CDR3 is built from 15 residues. The CDR3 protein is CASSPQRGGQGTQYF. Here the CDR3 DNA reads TGTGCCAGCAGCCCGCAGCGCGGGGGACAAGGGACCCAGTACTTC.

The chain joins TRBV7-3 to TRBJ2-7, with TRBD2 matching 13 bases. The CDR3 extends over 19 amino acids. Germline CDR1 and CDR2: SGHTA and FQGTGA. J was trimmed by 5 bases and V by 1 base; bases with no gene match: 14. This CDR3 is CASSLNRPGTSGKSNEQYF. The CDR3 coding sequence is TGTGCCAGCAGCTTAAACCGTCCCGGGACTAGCGGGAAGTCCAACGAGCAGTACTTC.

This rearrangement joins TRBV5-1 to TRBJ2-7; TRBD1 aligns across 8 bases. The germline CDR1 and CDR2 sequences are SGHRS and YFSETQ. The V segment lost 5 bases and the J segment 6 bases; nucleotides outside the gene matches: 4. This CDR3 is 12 amino acids long. CDR3 nucleotides: TGCGCCAGCAGGGGGACAGGACCCGAGCAGTACTTC. It yields the protein CASRGTGPEQYF.

This clonotype was seen a handful of times. The chain combines TRBV20-1 with TRBJ2-7; D is perhaps TRBD1 (6 bases). Germline CDR1 DFQATT, CDR2 SNEGSKA (reference sequence). The ends were cut back, 5 bases at V and 2 bases at J, with 19 bases in the middle. This CDR3 comprises 15 residues. CDR3 coding DNA: TGCAGTGCTCCCCCTCACGACAGGACTCCCTACGAGCAGTACTTC. Its translation is CSAPPHDRTPYEQYF.

This clonotype was counted between two and nine times. The V gene is TRBV10-3, the J gene TRBJ2-7, with TRBD2 identical over 14 bases. The trim removed 0 bases at V and 0 bases at J, leaving 1 base unmatched. The CDR3 length is 17 residues. Germline V CDR1 and CDR2: ENHRY, SYGVKD. CDR3 coding DNA: TGTGCCATCAGTGAGTCCGGGACTAGCGGGAGCTCCTACGAGCAGTACTTC. Translation: CAISESGTSGSSYEQYF.

This clonotype has just a few counts. The gene calls are TRBV5-1 and TRBJ2-3; a weak D match, TRBD1 (6 bases). The germline V gene encodes CDR1 SGHRS and CDR2 YFSETQ. Deletions cut 3 bases from V and 0 bases from J, with 14 bases between. The CDR3 totals 16 residues. In DNA form, the CDR3 reads TGCGCCAGCAGCTCCATGACAGGCGGGAGCACAGATACGCAGTATTTT. Translated, it gives CASSSMTGGSTDTQYF.

This chain links TRBV5-6 with TRBJ2-2; 8 nucleotides line up with TRBD2. V was pared by 4 bases and J by 4 bases, with 9 bases of the junction left unmatched. This CDR3 contains 16 residues. Germline V gene lookup returns CDR1 SGHDT and CDR2 YYEEEE. DNA of the CDR3: TGTGCCAGCAGCCGACCGGGACTAGGCTTCACCGGGGAGCTGTTTTTT. It is translated as CASSRPGLGFTGELFF.

The J gene is TRBJ2-5, the V gene TRBV5-1; 11 nucleotides match TRBD2. Germline lookup yields CDR1 SGHRS and CDR2 YFSETQ. This CDR3 contains 16 residues. Unmatched junction bases numbered 7, after V lost 4 bases and J lost 2 bases. CDR3 bases: TGCGCCAGCAGCCTGGGGACTAGCGGCACACAAGAGACCCAGTACTTC. Its translation is CASSLGTSGTQETQYF.

This clonotype came up a few times. J is TRBJ2-3 and V is TRBV5-1; 9 nucleotides line up with TRBD1. The CDR3 extends over 14 amino acids. The germline CDR1 and CDR2 sequences are SGHRS and YFSETQ. J lost 4 bases, V lost 2 bases, and 2 bases had no gene match. The CDR3 loop reads CASSFGQGSDTQYF. In nucleotides, the CDR3 is TGCGCCAGCAGCTTTGGACAGGGGTCAGATACGCAGTATTTT.

This clonotype was recorded a few times. The V gene is TRBV11-2, the J gene TRBJ2-2; 9 bases agree with TRBD2. The V segment lost 3 bases and the J segment 6 bases; nucleotides outside the gene matches: 5. Germline-derived CDR1 and CDR2 are SGHAT and FQNNGV. The CDR3 has 15 residues. CDR3 sequence: CASSFAGGSSGELFF. In nucleotides, the CDR3 is TGTGCCAGCAGCTTTGCGGGAGGGTCTTCCGGGGAGCTGTTTTTT.

This clonotype was detected once. The CDR3: CSARGPSVASEQYF. The CDR3 DNA is TGCAGCGCGCGGGGGCCTAGCGTAGCCTCCGAGCAGTACTTC. The chain uses TRBV29-1 and TRBJ2-7; TRBD2 is a possible D gene (7 bases). Germline V gene lookup returns CDR1 SQVTM and CDR2 ANQGSEA. V lost 7 bases and J 6 bases, leaving 22 bases between the germline ends. The CDR3 consists of 14 residues.

This clonotype has a count of ten or more. This rearrangement joins TRBV4-3 to TRBJ2-3; D is uncertain. The CDR3 runs to 15 residues. The V end was cut by 4 bases, the J end by 0 bases, with 11 bases between. Germline CDR1 reads LGHNA; CDR2 reads YSLEER. The CDR3 region has the DNA TGCGCCAGCAGCCCTATACACGCTAGCACAGATACGCAGTATTTT. It is translated as CASSPIHASTDTQYF.

The gene calls are TRBV12-3 or TRBV12-4 and TRBJ1-2, with D possibly being TRBD1 (6 bases). CDR3 size: 13 residues. Trimming left V 4 bases short and J 4 bases short, with 10 bases between. Written as DNA, the CDR3 is TGTGCCAGCAGTTGGGACATTTCCTATGGCTACACCTTC. Translation: CASSWDISYGYTF.

The rearrangement uses TRBV10-3 and TRBJ2-3; no clear D. Germline-derived CDR1 and CDR2 are ENHRY and SYGVKD. This CDR3 has 14 residues. Trimming cost V 8 bases and J 0 bases, with 12 bases left between them. For the CDR3, the DNA is TGTGCCATCCCCGCTGGTGCTAGCACAGATACGCAGTATTTT. Protein sequence: CAIPAGASTDTQYF.

This clonotype was detected ten times or more. This CDR3 is CASSLAGGSDEQFF. DNA of the CDR3: TGTGCCAGCAGCTTAGCGGGAGGAAGCGATGAGCAGTTCTTC. V gene TRBV7-3 combines with J gene TRBJ2-1; 8 nucleotides agree with TRBD2. The CDR3 loop spans 14 amino acids. The V and J ends lost 2 bases and 8 bases, in that order; junction bases with no gene match: 5. Germline CDR1 SGHTA, CDR2 FQGTGA.

This clonotype came up a few times. The chain is built from TRBV20-1 and TRBJ2-1; 16 nucleotides align to TRBD2. There are 17 residues in the CDR3. Trimming at V came to 3 bases and at J to 12 bases, leaving 14 bases not matched to a gene. CDR1 and CDR2 (germline): DFQATT, SNEGSKA (reference sequence). The CDR3 spells CSARGGLAGGPWMGQFF. The CDR3 region has the DNA TGCAGTGCTAGGGGGGGACTAGCGGGAGGGCCGTGGATGGGGCAGTTCTTC.

There are a few counts of this clonotype. The rearrangement uses TRBV5-5 and TRBJ2-1, with 11 bases matching TRBD2. The germline gives CDR1 SGHKS, CDR2 YYEKEE (reference sequence). J was trimmed by 4 bases and V by 4 bases; bases with no gene match: 7. The CDR3 is 16 residues long. The CDR3 coding sequence is TGTGCCAGCAGCCGACCTGGGACTAGCGGATACAATGAGCAGTTCTTC. The encoded protein is CASSRPGTSGYNEQFF.

The V and J genes are TRBV2 and TRBJ1-2, with D unclear. V dropped 1 base and J dropped 8 bases, with 8 bases sitting between them. In germline, CDR1 is SNHLY, CDR2 FYNNEI. The CDR3 totals 12 residues. The CDR3 is CASSEVPIGYTF. The CDR3, as DNA: TGTGCCAGCAGTGAAGTTCCTATCGGCTACACCTTC.

In this sample, this clonotype turned up a few times. The V call is TRBV7-8, the J call TRBJ1-3; D unresolved. V lost 3 bases to trimming and J lost 4 bases, with 7 bases between them. Germline V lookup: CDR1 SGHVS, CDR2 FQNEAQ. The CDR3 has 13 residues. Here the CDR3 DNA reads TGTGCCAGCAGCTTTTTGCGGGGAAACACCATATATTTT. Protein product: CASSFLRGNTIYF.